The 2 T cell receptor beta chains presented below share a single source sample, sequenced in a study of blood T cell repertoires in COVID-19. The assay was immunoSEQ multiplex PCR, and TCRdb's table has in-frame clones only and misses some. The table records approximately 120,000 clones, 85% to 90% of them present only once. The sequenced sample was peripheral blood. Source of these receptors: a man older than 75 with active or convalescent COVID-19.

The gene calls are TRBV5-6 and TRBJ1-5; possible D gene TRBD1, 5 bases. CDR3 length: 17 residues. The V end was cut by 4 bases, the J end by 0 bases, with 17 bases between. CDR1 is SGHDT, CDR2 YYEEEE, per germline. CDR3 DNA: TGTGCCAGCAGCCGGTCACAGGCCTTCTATAGCAATCAGCCCCAGCATTTT. This sequence encodes CASSRSQAFYSNQPQHF.

The genes are TRBV3-1 (or the pseudogene TRBV3-2) and TRBJ2-7; no clear D gene. The germline gives CDR1 LGHDT, CDR2 YNNKEL (reference sequence). Trimming pared 1 base from V and 3 bases from J, leaving 7 bases between. The CDR3 totals 13 residues. In DNA form, the CDR3 reads TGTGCCAGCAGCCAAGTTAGACACTACGAGCAGTACTTC. It translates to CASSQVRHYEQYF.